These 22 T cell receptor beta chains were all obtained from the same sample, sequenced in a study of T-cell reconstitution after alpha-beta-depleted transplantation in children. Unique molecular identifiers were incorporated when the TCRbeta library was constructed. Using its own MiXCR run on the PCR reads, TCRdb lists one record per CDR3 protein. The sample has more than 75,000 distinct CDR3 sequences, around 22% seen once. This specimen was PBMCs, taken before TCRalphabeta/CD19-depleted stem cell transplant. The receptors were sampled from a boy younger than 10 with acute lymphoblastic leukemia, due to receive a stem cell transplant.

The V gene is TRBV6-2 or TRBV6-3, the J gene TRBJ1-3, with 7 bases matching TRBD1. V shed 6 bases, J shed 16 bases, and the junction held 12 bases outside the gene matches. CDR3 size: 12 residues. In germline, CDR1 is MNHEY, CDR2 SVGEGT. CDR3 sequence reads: CASSPGTDQRYF. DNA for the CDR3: TGTGCCAGCAGCCCCGGGACAGACCAAAGGTATTTT.

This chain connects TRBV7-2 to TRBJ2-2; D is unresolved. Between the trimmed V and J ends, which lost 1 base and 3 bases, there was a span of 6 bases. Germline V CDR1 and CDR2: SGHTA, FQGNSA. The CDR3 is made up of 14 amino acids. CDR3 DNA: TGTGCCAGCAGCTTAGTCGGTGACACCGGGGAGCTGTTTTTT. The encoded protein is CASSLVGDTGELFF.

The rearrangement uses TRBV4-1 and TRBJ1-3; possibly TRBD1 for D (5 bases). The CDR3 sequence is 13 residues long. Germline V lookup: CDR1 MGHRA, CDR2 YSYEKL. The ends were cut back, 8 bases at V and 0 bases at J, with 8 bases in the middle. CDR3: CASGGGSGNTIYF. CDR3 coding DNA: TGCGCCAGCGGGGGGGGCTCTGGAAACACCATATATTTT.

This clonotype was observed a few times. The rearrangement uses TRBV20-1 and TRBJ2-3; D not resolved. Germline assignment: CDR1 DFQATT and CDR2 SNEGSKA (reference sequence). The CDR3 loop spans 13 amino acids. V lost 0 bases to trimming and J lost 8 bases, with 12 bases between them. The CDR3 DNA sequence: TGCAGTGCTAGAGATCTCACTGCTTCTACGCAGTATTTT. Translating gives CSARDLTASTQYF.

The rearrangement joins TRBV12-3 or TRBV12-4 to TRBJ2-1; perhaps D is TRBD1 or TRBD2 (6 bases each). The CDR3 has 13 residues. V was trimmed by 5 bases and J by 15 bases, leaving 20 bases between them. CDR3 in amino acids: CASSKLGGGLGFF. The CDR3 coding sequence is TGTGCCAGCAGTAAACTAGGAGGGGGGTTAGGGTTCTTC.

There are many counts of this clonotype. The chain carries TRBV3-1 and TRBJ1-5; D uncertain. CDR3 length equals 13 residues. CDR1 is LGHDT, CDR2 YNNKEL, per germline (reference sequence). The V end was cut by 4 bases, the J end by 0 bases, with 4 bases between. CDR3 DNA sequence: TGTGCCAGCAGCCGGGATAGCAATCAGCCCCAGCATTTT. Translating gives CASSRDSNQPQHF.

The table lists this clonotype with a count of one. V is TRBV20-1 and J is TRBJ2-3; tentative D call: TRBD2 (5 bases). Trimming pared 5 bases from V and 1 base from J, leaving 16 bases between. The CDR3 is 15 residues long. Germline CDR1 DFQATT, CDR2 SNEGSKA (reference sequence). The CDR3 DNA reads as TGCAGTGCTCAGCTCGCGGAGGCCCGCACAGATACGCAGTATTTT. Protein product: CSAQLAEARTDTQYF.

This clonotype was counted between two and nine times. In nucleotides, the CDR3 is TGTGCCAGCAGTTTAAGGGCAGGTCTAGGTCAGCCCCAGCATTTT. Its translation: CASSLRAGLGQPQHF. The chain is built from TRBV28 and TRBJ1-5, with D uncertain. The ends were cut back, 2 bases at V and 6 bases at J, with 14 bases in the middle. The CDR3 has 15 amino acids. The germline V gene has CDR1 MDHEN and CDR2 SYDVKM. The full variable domain, its missing parts supplied by reference TRBV28 and TRBJ1-5, is DVKVTQSSRYLVKRTGEKVFLECVQDMDHENMFWYRQDPGLGLRLIYFSYDVKMKEKGDIPEGYSVSREKKERFSLILESASTNQTSMYLCASSLRAGLGQPQHFGDGTRLSIL.

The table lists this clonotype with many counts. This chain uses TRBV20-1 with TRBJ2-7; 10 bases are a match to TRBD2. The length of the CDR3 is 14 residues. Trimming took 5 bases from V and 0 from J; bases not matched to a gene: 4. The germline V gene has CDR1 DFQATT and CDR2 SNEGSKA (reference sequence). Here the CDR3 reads CSAPLAGASYEQYF. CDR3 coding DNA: TGCAGTGCTCCGCTAGCGGGAGCCTCCTACGAGCAGTACTTC.

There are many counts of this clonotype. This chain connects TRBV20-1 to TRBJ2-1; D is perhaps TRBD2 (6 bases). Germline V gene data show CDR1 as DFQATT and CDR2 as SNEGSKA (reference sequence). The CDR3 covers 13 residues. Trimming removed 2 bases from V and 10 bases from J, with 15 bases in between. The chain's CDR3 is CSARLHGGPEQFF. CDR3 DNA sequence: TGCAGTGCTAGACTTCACGGAGGGCCCGAGCAGTTCTTC.

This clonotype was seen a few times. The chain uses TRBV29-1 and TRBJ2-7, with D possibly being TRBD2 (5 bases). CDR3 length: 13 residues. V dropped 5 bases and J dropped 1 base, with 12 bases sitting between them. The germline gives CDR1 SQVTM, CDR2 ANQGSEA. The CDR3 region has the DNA TGCAGCGTTATCGCGGGTGGATCCTACGAGCAGTACTTC. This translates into CSVIAGGSYEQYF.

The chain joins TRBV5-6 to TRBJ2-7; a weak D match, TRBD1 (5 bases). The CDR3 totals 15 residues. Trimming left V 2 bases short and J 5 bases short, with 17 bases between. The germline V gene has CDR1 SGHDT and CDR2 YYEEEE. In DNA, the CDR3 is TGTGCCAGCAGCTTCGGACAAGGGGATCAAAACGAGCAGTACTTC. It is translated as CASSFGQGDQNEQYF.

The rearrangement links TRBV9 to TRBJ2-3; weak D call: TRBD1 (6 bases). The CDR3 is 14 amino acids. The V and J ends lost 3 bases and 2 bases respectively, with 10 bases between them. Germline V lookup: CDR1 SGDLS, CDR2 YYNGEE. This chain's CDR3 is CASSGWTDTDTQYF. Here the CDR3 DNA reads TGTGCCAGCAGCGGATGGACAGACACAGATACGCAGTATTTT.

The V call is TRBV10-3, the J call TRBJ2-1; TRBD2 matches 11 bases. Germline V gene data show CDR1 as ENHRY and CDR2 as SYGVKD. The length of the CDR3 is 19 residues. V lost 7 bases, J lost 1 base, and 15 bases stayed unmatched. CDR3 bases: TGTGCCATCATGGCAGGGACTAGCGGAGGGATACGTTCCTACAATGAGCAGTTCTTC. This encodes CAIMAGTSGGIRSYNEQFF.

The CDR3 here is CASLDRAADTQYF. The CDR3 region has the DNA TGTGCCAGCCTGGACAGGGCGGCAGATACGCAGTATTTT. The genes are TRBV5-6 and TRBJ2-3; the match to TRBD1 covers 8 bases. The CDR3 is made up of 13 amino acids. Germline lookup yields CDR1 SGHDT and CDR2 YYEEEE. V was clipped by 7 bases and J by 4 bases; unmatched bases: 5.

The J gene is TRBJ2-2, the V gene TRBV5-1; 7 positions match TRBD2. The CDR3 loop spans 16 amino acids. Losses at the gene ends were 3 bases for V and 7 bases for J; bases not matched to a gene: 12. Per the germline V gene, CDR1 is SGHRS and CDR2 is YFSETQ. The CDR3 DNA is TGCGCCAGCAGCTGGGGAGGGAGCTATGAACACGGGGAGCTGTTTTTT. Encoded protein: CASSWGGSYEHGELFF. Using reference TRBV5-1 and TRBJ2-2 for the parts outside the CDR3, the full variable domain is KAGVTQTPRYLIKTRGQQVTLSCSPISGHRSVSWYQQTPGQGLQFLFEYFSETQRNKGNFPGRFSGRQFSNSRSEMNVSTLELGDSALYLCASSWGGSYEHGELFFGEGSRLTVL.

The CDR3 coding sequence is TGTGCCAGCAGCGTTAGCGGAGGGGCTGGCGAGACCCAGTACTTC. Protein sequence: CASSVSGGAGETQYF. The chain employs TRBV7-6 and TRBJ2-5, with D possibly TRBD2 on 6 matching bases. The V end was cut by 5 bases, the J end by 5 bases, with 18 bases between. Germline CDR1 is SGHVS and CDR2 is FNYEAQ. The CDR3 is made up of 15 amino acids.

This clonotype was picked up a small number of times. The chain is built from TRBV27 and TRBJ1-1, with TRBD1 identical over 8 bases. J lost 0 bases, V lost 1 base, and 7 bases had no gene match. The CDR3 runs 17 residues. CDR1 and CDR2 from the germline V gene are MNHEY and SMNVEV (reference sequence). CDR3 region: CASSLYQGAGMNTEAFF. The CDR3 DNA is TGTGCCAGCAGTTTATACCAGGGGGCGGGTATGAACACTGAAGCTTTCTTT.

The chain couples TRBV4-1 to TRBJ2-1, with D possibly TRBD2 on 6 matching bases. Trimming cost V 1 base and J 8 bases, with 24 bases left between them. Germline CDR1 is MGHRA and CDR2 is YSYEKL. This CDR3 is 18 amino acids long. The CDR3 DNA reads TGCGCCAGCAGCCAAGGAGTCGCAGCGGAGGGAAGGACCCATGAGCAGTTCTTC. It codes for CASSQGVAAEGRTHEQFF.

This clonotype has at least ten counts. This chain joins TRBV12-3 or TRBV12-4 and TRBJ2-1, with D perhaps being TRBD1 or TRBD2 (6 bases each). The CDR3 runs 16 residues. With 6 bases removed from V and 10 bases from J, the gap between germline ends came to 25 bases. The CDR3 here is CASSLSGAEHHREQFF. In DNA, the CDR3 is TGTGCCAGCAGCCTCTCGGGGGCGGAGCATCATCGGGAGCAGTTCTTC.

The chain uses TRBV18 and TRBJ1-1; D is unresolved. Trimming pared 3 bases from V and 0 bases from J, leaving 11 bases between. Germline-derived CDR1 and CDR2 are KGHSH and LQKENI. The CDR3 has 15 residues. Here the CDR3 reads CASSPAGRMNTEAFF. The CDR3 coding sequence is TGTGCCAGCTCACCTGCGGGGAGAATGAACACTGAAGCTTTCTTT.

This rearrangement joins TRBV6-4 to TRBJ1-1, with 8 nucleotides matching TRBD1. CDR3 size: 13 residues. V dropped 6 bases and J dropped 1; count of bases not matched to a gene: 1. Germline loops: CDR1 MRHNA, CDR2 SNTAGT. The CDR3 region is CASRDRENTEAFF. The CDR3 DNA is TGTGCCAGCAGGGACAGGGAGAACACTGAAGCTTTCTTT.